Listed below are T cell receptor beta chains from one sample, sequenced in a study of T cell repertoires in cytomegalovirus infection. Using its own MiXCR run on the reads, TCRdb lists one record per CDR3 protein. The sample records fewer than 200,000 distinct CDR3 sequences, roughly 20% being singletons. The source material was PBMCs. Receptors were obtained from a human donor in good health (CMV status not recorded). Some clones in this sample may be carry-over from other donors' samples. The CDR3 runs from the conserved cysteine through the conserved F or W. Fields, in order: D gene, clone size, V gene, J gene, CDR3 protein, CDR3 DNA. A D gene is named only where the DNA matches it firmly. Clone size is given for some rows only: seen once, a few or many times, or a class if the clone is expanded.

>TRBD2|-|TRBV30|TRBJ2-7
CAWRSLAGYEQYF
TGTGCCTGGAGGTCACTAGCGGGATACGAGCAGTACTTC
>TRBD2|few|TRBV5-4|TRBJ2-1
CASSLTGTSGGPHEQFF
TGTGCCAGCAGCTTAACCGGGACTAGCGGGGGCCCGCATGAGCAGTTCTTC
>TRBD1|few|TRBV7-2|TRBJ1-1
CASNRDRRAHNTEAFF
TGTGCCAGCAACCGGGACAGAAGGGCCCATAACACTGAAGCTTTCTTT
>-|many|TRBV28|TRBJ1-4
CASSHRDTRLLREKLFF
TGTGCCAGCAGTCACCGGGACACTCGTCTTCTTAGGGAAAAACTGTTTTTT
>-|-|TRBV28|TRBJ1-4
CASSPLRGGEKLFF
TGTGCCAGCAGTCCCCTGAGGGGAGGTGAAAAACTGTTTTTT
>-|few|TRBV6-5|TRBJ1-3
CASSYTRTAGNTIYF
TGTGCCAGCAGTTACACCCGGACAGCTGGAAACACCATATATTTT
>-|many|TRBV7-8|TRBJ1-1
CASSLNVGWNTEAFF
TGTGCCAGCAGCTTAAATGTGGGATGGAACACTGAAGCTTTCTTT
>-|-|TRBV11-2|TRBJ1-6
CASSLEGGSPLHF
TGTGCCAGCAGCTTAGAGGGGGGTTCACCCCTCCACTTT
>TRBD1|-|TRBV4-1|TRBJ2-7
CASRQGTGLSYEQYF
TGCGCCAGCAGACAGGGGACAGGTCTTTCCTACGAGCAGTACTTC
>-|many|TRBV7-3|TRBJ1-3
CASSATGGGTIYF
TGTGCCAGCAGCGCCACGGGGGGCGGCACCATATATTTT
>-|-|TRBV5-1|TRBJ2-1
CASSFQATSSYNEQFF
TGCGCCAGCAGCTTCCAAGCGACGAGCTCCTACAATGAGCAGTTCTTC
>-|-|TRBV28|TRBJ2-7
CASTAHTPFYEQYF
TGTGCCAGCACGGCCCATACCCCGTTCTACGAGCAGTACTTC
>TRBD2|-|TRBV27|TRBJ2-3
CASTSSWGGQYF
TGTGCCAGCACGAGCTCCTGGGGGGGGCAGTATTTT
>-|few|TRBV23-1|TRBJ1-2
CASSQSCTGARGYTF
TGCGCCAGCAGTCAATCGTGCACGGGGGCGCGGGGCTACACCTTC
>-|-|TRBV10-3|TRBJ2-3
CAITGEGATDTQYF
TGTGCCATCACTGGAGAAGGGGCTACAGATACGCAGTATTTT
>-|few|TRBV6-2/TRBV6-3|TRBJ1-1
CASSYFTIDQEAFF
TGTGCCAGCAGTTACTTCACTATTGATCAGGAGGCTTTCTTT
>-|-|TRBV7-6|TRBJ1-4
CASSPYLIGLNEKLFF
TGTGCCAGCAGCCCGTATCTCATCGGACTTAATGAAAAACTGTTTTTT
>TRBD1|few|TRBV7-6|TRBJ1-4
CASSLPDRGREKLFF
TGTGCCAGCAGCCTACCGGACAGGGGGAGGGAAAAACTGTTTTTT
>-|-|TRBV19|TRBJ1-5
CASSVTRTGNQPQHF
TGTGCCAGTAGTGTAACTAGGACGGGGAATCAGCCCCAGCATTTT
>-|-|TRBV5-5|TRBJ2-2
CASSQLASGELFF
TGTGCCAGCAGTCAACTAGCCAGCGGGGAGCTGTTTTTT
>TRBD1|many|TRBV12-3/TRBV12-4|TRBJ1-4
CASSLVGQEVKLFF
TGTGCCAGCAGTTTAGTTGGACAGGAGGTTAAACTGTTTTTT
>-|few|TRBV6-6|TRBJ1-1
CASSLGGGNTEAFF
TGTGCCAGCAGTCTTGGAGGGGGGAACACTGAAGCTTTCTTT
>-|few|TRBV6-2/TRBV6-3|TRBJ1-1
CASSYLAEAFF
TGTGCCAGCAGTTACTTAGCTGAAGCTTTCTTT
>-|many|TRBV7-2|TRBJ2-4
CASSPFASGTKNIQYF
TGTGCCAGCAGCCCCTTTGCGTCCGGAACCAAAAACATTCAGTACTTC
>-|-|TRBV2|TRBJ2-5
CASSDRREQTQYF
TGTGCCAGCAGTGATAGGAGGGAACAGACCCAGTACTTC
>-|-|TRBV3-1|TRBJ2-3
CASSQGPWVDTQYF
TGTGCCAGCAGCCAAGGGCCGTGGGTGGATACGCAGTATTTT
>TRBD2|-|TRBV6-1|TRBJ2-5
CASRMTSGGALKTQYF
TGTGCCAGCAGGATGACTAGCGGGGGGGCGTTAAAGACCCAGTACTTC
>TRBD1|few|TRBV12-3/TRBV12-4|TRBJ2-2
CASSFGDRDTGELFF
TGTGCCAGCAGTTTTGGGGACAGGGACACCGGGGAGCTGTTTTTT
>TRBD2|many|TRBV24-1|TRBJ2-1
CATSDLAAGGTKQFF
TGTGCCACCAGTGATTTGGCAGCGGGAGGGACAAAGCAGTTCTTC
>-|-|TRBV14|TRBJ1-1
CASSQLQGINTEAFF
TGTGCCAGCAGCCAACTACAGGGTATCAACACTGAAGCTTTCTTT
>-|many|TRBV5-4|TRBJ1-2
CASSFWAKGGYGYTF
TGTGCCAGCAGCTTTTGGGCCAAGGGTGGCTATGGCTACACCTTC
>-|many|TRBV6-1|TRBJ2-3
CASSVGSTGDTQYF
TGTGCCAGCAGTGTTGGCTCCACAGGGGATACGCAGTATTTT
>-|many|TRBV19|TRBJ1-1
CASSIGDVRGLFAEAFF
TGTGCCAGTAGTATAGGGGATGTGAGGGGATTGTTCGCTGAAGCTTTCTTT
>TRBD1|many|TRBV7-2|TRBJ1-3
CASSLQTGTGNTIYF
TGTGCCAGCAGCTTACAGACAGGGACTGGAAACACCATATATTTT
>TRBD1|few|TRBV6-5|TRBJ1-1
CASSYRDRNTEAFF
TGTGCCAGCAGTTACAGGGACAGGAACACTGAAGCTTTCTTT
>-|few|TRBV7-2|TRBJ1-2
CASSLAFPAGGYTF
TGTGCCAGCAGCTTAGCGTTCCCTGCAGGTGGCTACACCTTC
>-|-|TRBV11-1|TRBJ2-3
CASSLGLPSTDTQYF
TGTGCCAGCAGCTTGGGACTTCCGAGCACAGATACGCAGTATTTT
>-|few|TRBV2|TRBJ2-7
CASSEVGVYEQYF
TGTGCCAGCAGTGAAGTAGGCGTTTACGAGCAGTACTTC
>-|-|TRBV6-2/TRBV6-3|TRBJ1-2
CASSDYDGYTF
TGTGCCAGCAGTGACTACGATGGCTACACCTTC